These 27 T cell receptor beta chains were sequenced from one sample in a study of T cell changes during pregnancy in multiple sclerosis. The method was immunoSEQ multiplex PCR; TCRdb's version includes in-frame clones alone and lacks a portion of them. The repertoire has around 52,000 clones, approximately 87% of them found once; the top ten carry less than 6%. The specimen sequenced was peripheral blood from another person, used as feeder cells. The receptors were gathered from a human donor whose cells served as feeder cells for cultures in a pregnancy study.

V and J are TRBV7-2 and TRBJ2-5, with D perhaps assigned TRBD1 or TRBD2 (5 bases each). This CDR3 has 17 amino acids. The V gene lost 5 bases and the J gene lost 5 bases, with 24 bases spanning the gap. Germline V gene sequence: CDR1 SGHTA, CDR2 FQGNSA. CDR3 region: CASSLLMGVRKIETQYF. The CDR3 nucleotides are TGTGCCAGCAGCCTTCTGATGGGGGTCCGCAAGATCGAGACCCAGTACTTC.

The chain couples TRBV18 to TRBJ2-1; 7 positions match TRBD2. This CDR3 contains 15 residues. The germline V gene has CDR1 KGHSH and CDR2 LQKENI. After removal of 2 bases from V and 6 bases from J, the junction contained 7 bases not matched to a gene. CDR3 DNA sequence: TGTGCCAGCTCACCATCCCCGGGCGGGGGCAATGAGCAGTTCTTC. This gives the protein CASSPSPGGGNEQFF.

The chain joins TRBV5-6 to TRBJ1-2, with a weak D call TRBD1 (6 bases). The CDR3 is 13 residues long. V was shortened by 4 bases and J by 8 bases, with 15 bases between the two germline ends. The germline V gene has CDR1 SGHDT and CDR2 YYEEEE. This CDR3 is CASSPGGGRGYTF. The CDR3 DNA reads TGTGCCAGCAGCCCCGGTGGGGGCCGCGGCTACACCTTC.

V gene TRBV5-4 combines with J gene TRBJ2-3; 8 bases line up with TRBD2. V shed 0 bases, J shed 8 bases, and the junction held 11 bases outside the gene matches. The CDR3 loop spans 16 amino acids. Germline CDR1 is SGHNT and CDR2 is YYREEE (reference sequence). CDR3 bases: TGTGCCAGCAGCTTGGCGGGGGTAGCGGGATTAGGTACGCAGTATTTT. Translated: CASSLAGVAGLGTQYF.

This rearrangement joins TRBV5-1 to TRBJ1-3; 9 bases align to TRBD1. The CDR3 has 14 amino acids. Germline CDR1 and CDR2: SGHRS and YFSETQ. V trimming: 4 bases; J trimming: 6 bases; junction bases outside the gene matches: 5. CDR3 loop: CASSPTGGINTIYF. The CDR3 DNA reads as TGCGCCAGCAGCCCCACAGGGGGCATAAACACCATATATTTT.

The chain employs TRBV7-8 and TRBJ2-1; 8 positions agree with TRBD2. The germline gives CDR1 SGHVS, CDR2 FQNEAQ. V shed 5 bases, J shed 0 bases, and the junction held 9 bases outside the gene matches. The CDR3 is 17 amino acids. The CDR3 DNA follows: TGTGCCAGCAGCGATACACCCAGCGGGAGCTCCTACAATGAGCAGTTCTTC. This gives the protein CASSDTPSGSSYNEQFF. Full variable domain (missing parts from reference TRBV7-8 and TRBJ2-1): GAGVSQSPRYKVAKRGQDVALRCDPISGHVSLFWYQQALGQGPEFLTYFQNEAQLDKSGLPSDRFFAERPEGSVSTLKIQRTQQEDSAVYLCASSDTPSGSSYNEQFFGPGTRLTVL.

The CDR3 protein is CASSLLGGGSYNEQFF. The CDR3 coding sequence is TGTGCCAGCAGCTTACTGGGCGGGGGCTCCTACAATGAGCAGTTCTTC. V gene TRBV7-3 combines with J gene TRBJ2-1; 7 bases match TRBD2. V dropped 2 bases and J dropped 0; count of bases not matched to a gene: 4. This CDR3 has 16 residues. Germline CDR1 is SGHTA and CDR2 is FQGTGA.

This clone was observed a few times. This chain joins TRBV7-9 and TRBJ1-5; D is undetermined. The germline CDR1 and CDR2 sequences are SEHNR and FQNEAQ (reference sequence). This CDR3 has 13 amino acids. V was clipped by 5 bases and J by 10 bases, with 15 bases between them. The CDR3 loop is CASSLQARPPQHF. CDR3 nucleotide sequence: TGTGCCAGCAGCCTCCAGGCGCGTCCACCCCAGCATTTT.

The J gene is TRBJ1-1, the V gene TRBV6-1, with D unresolved. The CDR3 is made up of 13 amino acids. Trimming removed 5 bases from V and 5 bases from J, with 12 bases in between. The germline V gene encodes CDR1 MNHNS and CDR2 SASEGT. CDR3 nucleotides: TGTGCCAGCAGTCCCTCCATCGGAACTGAAGCTTTCTTT. Its translation is CASSPSIGTEAFF.

The chain couples TRBV10-3 to TRBJ2-7; D is perhaps TRBD1 (5 bases). CDR1 ENHRY and CDR2 SYGVKD come from the germline V gene. The ends were cut back, 10 bases at V and 2 bases at J, with 15 bases in the middle. This CDR3 is 13 amino acids long. CDR3 amino acids: CATKGQGTYEQYF. The CDR3 DNA reads TGTGCCACCAAGGGGCAGGGTACCTACGAGCAGTACTTC.

The chain joins TRBV5-5 to TRBJ1-2; the D gene is possibly TRBD1 (5 bases). Per the germline V gene, CDR1 is SGHKS and CDR2 is YYEKEE (reference sequence). This CDR3 has 13 residues. The V end lost 1 base, the J end lost 6 bases, and 10 bases lay between the germline ends. CDR3 in amino acids: CASSLNRMDGYTF. The DNA for the CDR3 is TGTGCCAGCAGCTTGAACAGGATGGATGGCTACACCTTC.

The rearrangement uses TRBV9 and TRBJ2-2; tentatively, D is TRBD2 (6 bases). Germline V gene sequence: CDR1 SGDLS, CDR2 YYNGEE. The CDR3 is 16 residues long. The V end was cut by 4 bases, the J end by 4 bases, with 17 bases between. Written as DNA, the CDR3 is TGTGCCAGCAGCTCGAGACTAGTGGCGGGCACCGGGGAGCTGTTTTTT. Translation: CASSSRLVAGTGELFF.

The rearrangement links TRBV5-5 to TRBJ1-2; no reliable D call. The CDR3 extends over 13 amino acids. The V end was cut by 0 bases, the J end by 4 bases, with 7 bases between. Germline CDR1 and CDR2: SGHKS and YYEKEE (reference sequence). CDR3 region: CASSLEPGYGYTF. The CDR3 coding sequence is TGTGCCAGCAGCTTGGAACCAGGCTATGGCTACACCTTC.

The chain links TRBV6-5 to TRBJ2-2; maybe TRBD1 (5 bases). V was shortened by 4 bases and J by 4 bases, with 13 bases between the two germline ends. Germline CDR1 reads MNHEY; CDR2 reads SVGAGI. The CDR3 is made up of 15 amino acids. CDR3 sequence: CASSWTRDGTGELFF. CDR3 nucleotides: TGTGCCAGCAGTTGGACCAGGGATGGCACCGGGGAGCTGTTTTTT.

The chain employs TRBV4-3 and TRBJ2-2, with D uncertain. V lost 0 bases to trimming and J lost 6 bases, with 5 bases between them. The CDR3 extends over 13 amino acids. Germline V gene data show CDR1 as LGHNA and CDR2 as YSLEER. CDR3 loop: CASSQEEPGELFF. The CDR3 region has the DNA TGCGCCAGCAGCCAAGAGGAGCCCGGGGAGCTGTTTTTT.

The gene calls are TRBV9 and TRBJ2-2, with 14 bases identical to TRBD2. With 2 bases clipped from V and 8 bases from J, the junction kept 8 bases outside the gene matches. The CDR3 consists of 17 residues. CDR1 is SGDLS and CDR2 is YYNGEE in the germline V gene. CDR3 sequence reads: CASSVSAGTSGGGELFF. The DNA of the CDR3 is TGTGCCAGCAGCGTTTCCGCCGGGACTAGCGGGGGAGGGGAGCTGTTTTTT. The full variable domain, with the rest looked up from reference TRBV9 and TRBJ2-2, is DSGVTQTPKHLITATGQRVTLRCSPRSGDLSVYWYQQSLDQGLQFLIQYYNGEERAKGNILERFSAQQFPDLHSELNLSSLELGDSALYFCASSVSAGTSGGGELFFGEGSRLTVL.

This rearrangement joins TRBV5-1 to TRBJ2-2, with TRBD1 as a possible D gene (6 bases). CDR1 SGHRS and CDR2 YFSETQ come from the germline V gene. V lost 0 bases and J lost 4, with 10 bases in between. This CDR3 is built from 15 residues. CDR3: CASSLARGSTGELFF. The CDR3, as DNA: TGCGCCAGCAGCTTGGCCAGGGGAAGCACCGGGGAGCTGTTTTTT.

This clone appeared once. The chain uses TRBV19 and TRBJ2-2; D is unclear. The germline gives CDR1 LNHDA, CDR2 SQIVND (reference sequence). The CDR3 is 14 residues long. The V end was cut by 3 bases, the J end by 3 bases, with 8 bases between. The CDR3 DNA sequence: TGTGCCAGTAGTATTTGGCAGGACACCGGGGAGCTGTTTTTT. Translation: CASSIWQDTGELFF. Based on the CDR3 plus reference TRBV19 and TRBJ2-2, the full variable domain is DGGITQSPKYLFRKEGQNVTLSCEQNLNHDAMYWYRQDPGQGLRLIYYSQIVNDFQKGDIAEGYSVSREKKESFPLTVTSAQKNPTAFYLCASSIWQDTGELFFGEGSRLTVL.

This clone was picked up one time. The chain joins TRBV12-5 to TRBJ1-1; D call uncertain. Trimming left V 4 bases short and J 7 bases short, with 13 bases between. This CDR3 spans 13 amino acids. Per germline, CDR1 LGHNT and CDR2 FRNRAP. CDR3 sequence reads: CASGWAGEIEAFF. The CDR3 DNA follows: TGTGCTAGTGGTTGGGCCGGGGAGATTGAAGCTTTCTTT.

This sequence joins TRBV6-4 and TRBJ2-3; D is undetermined. Germline loops: CDR1 MRHNA, CDR2 SNTAGT. This CDR3 spans 13 amino acids. With 2 bases removed from V and 2 bases from J, the gap between germline ends came to 5 bases. The CDR3 DNA is TGTGCCAGCAGTGACAGACCCACAGATACGCAGTATTTT. Translated, it gives CASSDRPTDTQYF.

The J gene is TRBJ1-2, the V gene TRBV7-2; no clear D gene. The CDR3 is made up of 14 amino acids. The V gene's germline CDR1 is SGHTA and CDR2 FQGNSA. Trimming stripped 5 bases from V and 4 bases from J, with 14 bases between. CDR3 region: CASSQTPSPYGYTF. The CDR3 DNA sequence: TGTGCCAGCAGCCAGACCCCCAGCCCCTATGGCTACACCTTC.

The gene calls are TRBV4-2 and TRBJ2-7, with 16 bases lining up with TRBD2. Germline CDR1 and CDR2: LGHNA and YNFKEQ. Losses at the gene ends were 4 bases for V and 7 bases for J; bases not matched to a gene: 7. This CDR3 contains 16 residues. For the CDR3, the DNA is TGTGCCAGCAGCCTAGGGACTAGCGGGGGGGAGGGAGAGCAGTACTTC. It translates to CASSLGTSGGEGEQYF.

The chain links TRBV27 to TRBJ1-1; TRBD1 aligns across 9 bases. The trim removed 4 bases at V and 0 bases at J, leaving 12 bases unmatched. Germline CDR1 and CDR2: MNHEY and SMNVEV (reference sequence). The CDR3 runs 18 residues. The CDR3 bases are TGTGCCAGCAGTTATCTTACAGGGGGCTTTGTTATGAACACTGAAGCTTTCTTT. Protein sequence: CASSYLTGGFVMNTEAFF.

V gene TRBV5-8 combines with J gene TRBJ2-7; TRBD2 matches at 8 bases. Trimming at V came to 4 bases and at J to 0 bases, leaving 15 bases not matched to a gene. From germline, CDR1 is SGHTS and CDR2 YDEGEE. CDR3 length equals 18 residues. CDR3 sequence (DNA): TGTGCCAGCAGCCCCACCGAATTCGGGGGGGGAAGCTCCTACGAGCAGTACTTC. Translating gives CASSPTEFGGGSSYEQYF.

The V gene is TRBV6-5, the J gene TRBJ2-7; TRBD1 matches at 7 bases. The V segment lost 2 bases and the J segment 4 bases; nucleotides outside the gene matches: 2. Germline CDR1 and CDR2: MNHEY and SVGAGI. The CDR3 covers 13 residues. Written as DNA, the CDR3 is TGTGCCAGCAGTTACCGACAGGGATACGAGCAGTACTTC. Translated, it gives CASSYRQGYEQYF.

The chain carries TRBV15 and TRBJ2-7; 8 bases agree with TRBD1. The J segment lost 7 bases and the V segment lost 3 bases, leaving 11 bases of the junction unmatched. The germline CDR1 and CDR2 sequences are LNHNV and YYDKDF (reference sequence). The CDR3 extends over 15 amino acids. This CDR3 reads CATSRDRANLGEQYF. The DNA for the CDR3 is TGTGCCACCAGCAGGGACAGGGCTAATTTGGGGGAGCAGTACTTC.

The chain has TRBV9 and TRBJ2-7, with 7 bases aligning to TRBD2. The CDR3 length is 11 residues. The germline V gene encodes CDR1 SGDLS and CDR2 YYNGEE. V dropped 2 bases and J dropped 12; count of bases not matched to a gene: 5. CDR3 DNA sequence: TGTGCCAGCAGCGTGGGAGGGGTCCTGTACTTC. It translates to CASSVGGVLYF.